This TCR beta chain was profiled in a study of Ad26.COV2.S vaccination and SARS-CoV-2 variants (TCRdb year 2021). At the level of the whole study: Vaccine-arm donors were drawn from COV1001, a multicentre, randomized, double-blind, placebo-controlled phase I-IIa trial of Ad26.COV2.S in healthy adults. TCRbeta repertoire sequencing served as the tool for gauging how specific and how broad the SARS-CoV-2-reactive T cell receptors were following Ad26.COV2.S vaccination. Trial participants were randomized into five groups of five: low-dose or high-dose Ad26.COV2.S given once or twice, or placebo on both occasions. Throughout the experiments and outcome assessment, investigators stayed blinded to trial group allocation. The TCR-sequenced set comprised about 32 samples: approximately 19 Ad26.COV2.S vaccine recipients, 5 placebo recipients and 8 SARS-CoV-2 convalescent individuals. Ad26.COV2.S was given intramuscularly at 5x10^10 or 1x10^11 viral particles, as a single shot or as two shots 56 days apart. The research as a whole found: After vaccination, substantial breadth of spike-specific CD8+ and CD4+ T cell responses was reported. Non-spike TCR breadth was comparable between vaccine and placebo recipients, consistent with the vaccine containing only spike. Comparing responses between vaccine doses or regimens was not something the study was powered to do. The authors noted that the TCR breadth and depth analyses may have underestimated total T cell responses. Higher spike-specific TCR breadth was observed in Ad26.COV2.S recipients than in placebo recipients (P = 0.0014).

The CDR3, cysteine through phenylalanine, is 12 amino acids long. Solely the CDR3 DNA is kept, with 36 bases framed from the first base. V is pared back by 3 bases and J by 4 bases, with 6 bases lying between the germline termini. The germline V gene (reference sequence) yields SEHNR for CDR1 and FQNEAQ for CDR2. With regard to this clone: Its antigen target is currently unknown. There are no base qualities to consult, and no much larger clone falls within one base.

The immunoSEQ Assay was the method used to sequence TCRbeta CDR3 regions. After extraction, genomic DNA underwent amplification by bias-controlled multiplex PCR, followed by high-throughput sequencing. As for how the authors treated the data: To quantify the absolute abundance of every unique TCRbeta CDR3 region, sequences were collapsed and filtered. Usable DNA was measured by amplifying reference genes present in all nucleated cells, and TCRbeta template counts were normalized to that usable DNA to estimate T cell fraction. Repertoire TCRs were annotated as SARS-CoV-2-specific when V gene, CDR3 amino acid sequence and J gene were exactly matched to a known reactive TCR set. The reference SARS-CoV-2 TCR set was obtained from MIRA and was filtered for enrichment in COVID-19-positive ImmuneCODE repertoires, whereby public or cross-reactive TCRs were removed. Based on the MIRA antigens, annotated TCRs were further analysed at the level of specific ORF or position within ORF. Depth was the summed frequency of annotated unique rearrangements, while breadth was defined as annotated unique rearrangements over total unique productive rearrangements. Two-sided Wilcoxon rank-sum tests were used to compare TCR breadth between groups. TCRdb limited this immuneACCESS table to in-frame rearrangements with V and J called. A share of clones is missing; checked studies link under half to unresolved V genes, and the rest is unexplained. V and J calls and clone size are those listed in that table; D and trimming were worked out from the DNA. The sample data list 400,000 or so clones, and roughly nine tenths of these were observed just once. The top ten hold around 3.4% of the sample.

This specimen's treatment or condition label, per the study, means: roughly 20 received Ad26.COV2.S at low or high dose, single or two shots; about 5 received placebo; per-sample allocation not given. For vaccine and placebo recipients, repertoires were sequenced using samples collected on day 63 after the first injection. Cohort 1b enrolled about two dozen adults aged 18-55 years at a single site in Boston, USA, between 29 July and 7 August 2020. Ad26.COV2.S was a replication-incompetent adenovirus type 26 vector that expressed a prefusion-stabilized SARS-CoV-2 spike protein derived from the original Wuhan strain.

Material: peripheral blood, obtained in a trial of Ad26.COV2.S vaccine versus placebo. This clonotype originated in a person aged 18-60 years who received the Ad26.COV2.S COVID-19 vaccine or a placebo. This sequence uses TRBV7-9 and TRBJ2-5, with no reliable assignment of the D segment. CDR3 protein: CASSFEGETQYF. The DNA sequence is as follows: TGTGCCAGCAGCTTTGAAGGAGAGACCCAGTACTTC.